Listed below are T cell receptor beta chains from one sample, sequenced in a study of T cell responses to AZD1222 COVID-19 vaccine. The repertoire was sequenced with immunoSEQ multiplex PCR; TCRdb's copy has only in-frame clones and lacks some. Among approximately 46,000 clones, approximately 90% were seen once, and the ten largest hold 0.9% to 1.2%. This specimen was peripheral blood, taken 28 days after the second AZD1222 dose. The source of these receptors is an adult who received the AZD1222 COVID-19 vaccine. Both conserved end residues are part of each CDR3. A D gene is named only where the DNA matches it firmly. Size values are once, few and many counts, or a class for expanded clones, and some rows have none.

CASSLVAGGSYEQYF	TGTGCCAGCAGCTTAGTAGCGGGAGGATCCTACGAGCAGTACTTC	TRBV11-2	NA	TRBD2	TRBJ2-7
CASSGGPSEQFF	TGTGCCAGCAGCGGAGGCCCGAGTGAGCAGTTCTTC	TRBV12-3/TRBV12-4	NA	NA	TRBJ2-1
CASRDSLYGYTF	TGTGCCAGTAGGGACAGCCTCTATGGCTACACCTTC	TRBV3-1/TRBV3-2	NA	TRBD1	TRBJ1-2
CASSVGTYYGYTF	TGTGCCAGCAGTGTCGGGACGTATTATGGCTACACCTTC	TRBV25-1	once	NA	TRBJ1-2
CASSMGTSGSNEQFF	TGTGCCAGTAGTATGGGGACTAGCGGGAGCAATGAGCAGTTCTTC	TRBV19	few	TRBD2	TRBJ2-1
CASSLVGTSNQPQHF	TGTGCCAGCAGCTTAGTAGGGACTAGCAATCAGCCCCAGCATTTT	TRBV7-2	NA	NA	TRBJ1-5
CASSGMTHYNEQFF	TGTGCCAGCAGCGGAATGACACATTACAATGAGCAGTTCTTC	TRBV9	NA	NA	TRBJ2-1
CASSISTSATGNEQFF	TGTGCCAGCAGCATTTCGACTAGCGCGACTGGCAATGAGCAGTTCTTC	TRBV5-6	once	TRBD2	TRBJ2-1
CASSGSLQGYEQYF	TGCGCCAGCAGCGGATCTTTACAGGGTTACGAGCAGTACTTC	TRBV5-1	NA	NA	TRBJ2-7
CASSEDGGITDTQYF	TGTGCCAGCAGTGAGGACGGCGGGATCACAGATACGCAGTATTTT	TRBV2	NA	NA	TRBJ2-3
CASSPRTGNYGYTF	TGTGCCAGCAGCCCCCGGACAGGGAACTATGGCTACACCTTC	TRBV3-1/TRBV3-2	NA	TRBD1	TRBJ1-2
CASSLRTGASNQPQHF	TGTGCCAGCAGTCTTCGGACAGGCGCCAGCAATCAGCCCCAGCATTTT	TRBV6-6	NA	TRBD1	TRBJ1-5
CASSLAGTGADEAFF	TGCGCCAGCAGCTTGGCCGGGACAGGGGCCGATGAAGCTTTCTTT	TRBV5-1	NA	TRBD1	TRBJ1-1
CASSPAQGFQKLFF	TGTGCCAGCAGCCCCGCCCAGGGATTTCAAAAACTGTTTTTT	TRBV27	NA	NA	TRBJ1-4
CASSFRHLDTEAFF	TGTGCCAGCAGCTTTAGGCATCTGGACACTGAAGCTTTCTTT	TRBV7-9	NA	NA	TRBJ1-1
CATAPGQGATNEKLFF	TGTGCCACCGCCCCGGGACAGGGTGCAACTAATGAAAAACTGTTTTTT	TRBV19	NA	TRBD1	TRBJ1-4
CASSVETYSYNEQFF	TGTGCCAGCAGCGTAGAGACCTACTCGTACAATGAGCAGTTCTTC	TRBV9	NA	NA	TRBJ2-1
CASSLYGGETQYF	TGTGCCAGCAGTTTATATGGGGGTGAGACCCAGTACTTC	TRBV27	NA	NA	TRBJ2-5
CASSLSSGRPPDNEQFF	TGTGCCAGCAGCTTGTCCAGCGGGAGGCCTCCGGACAATGAGCAGTTCTTC	TRBV5-4	NA	TRBD2	TRBJ2-1
CASSVKRADREQYF	TGTGCCAGCAGCGTAAAGAGGGCGGATAGGGAGCAGTACTTC	TRBV9	NA	NA	TRBJ2-7
CASSLGDPTSGTKAEEQFF	TGTGCCAGCAGCTTAGGGGACCCGACTAGCGGGACTAAGGCGGAGGAGCAGTTCTTC	TRBV7-2	NA	TRBD2	TRBJ2-1
CASSQGNSDYNSPLHF	TGTGCCAGCAGCCAAGGTAACAGTGACTATAATTCACCCCTCCACTTT	TRBV3-1/TRBV3-2	NA	NA	TRBJ1-6
CSVGAGGPYEQYF	TGCAGCGTTGGGGCGGGAGGGCCGTACGAGCAGTACTTC	TRBV29-1	NA	TRBD2	TRBJ2-7
CASSPGQGNYGYTF	TGTGCCAGCAGTCCGGGACAGGGCAACTATGGCTACACCTTC	TRBV27	NA	TRBD1	TRBJ1-2
CASSEGWIHEQYF	TGTGCCAGCAGTGAAGGGTGGATTCACGAGCAGTACTTC	TRBV6-1	NA	NA	TRBJ2-7
CASSLDGRGGINEQFF	TGTGCCAGCAGCTTAGACGGGCGGGGAGGAATCAATGAGCAGTTCTTC	TRBV11-3	NA	NA	TRBJ2-1
CASSLPKAGDRGGGNTIYF	TGTGCCAGCAGCTTACCGAAAGCAGGAGACAGGGGAGGAGGAAACACCATATATTTT	TRBV7-8	few	TRBD1	TRBJ1-3
CASSPRVSNEKLFF	TGTGCCAGCAGCCCAAGGGTGTCTAATGAAAAACTGTTTTTT	TRBV7-9	few	NA	TRBJ1-4
CASSLFLLRGPGTGELFF	TGTGCCAGCAGCTTGTTTCTGTTGAGGGGGCCGGGTACCGGGGAGCTGTTTTTT	TRBV5-6	NA	TRBD1	TRBJ2-2
CASSGGPSYNEQFF	TGTGCCAGCAGTGGGGGACCCTCATACAATGAGCAGTTCTTC	TRBV27	NA	NA	TRBJ2-1
CASRAELSGNTIYF	TGTGCCAGCAGAGCGGAGCTCTCTGGAAACACCATATATTTT	TRBV28	NA	NA	TRBJ1-3
CASSGTRTSGRNEQFF	TGTGCCAGCAGTGGTACCAGGACTAGCGGGAGAAATGAGCAGTTCTTC	TRBV6-1	NA	TRBD2	TRBJ2-1
CASSRQGDNSPLHF	TGTGCCAGCAGCCGTCAGGGGGATAATTCACCCCTCCACTTT	TRBV7-9	NA	TRBD1	TRBJ1-6
CASSDGFSGGDNEQFF	TGTGCCAGCAGTGACGGGTTTAGCGGGGGGGACAATGAGCAGTTCTTC	TRBV6-4	NA	TRBD2	TRBJ2-1
CASSRQGSEAFF	TGCGCCAGCAGCCGACAGGGTTCTGAAGCTTTCTTT	TRBV5-1	NA	TRBD1	TRBJ1-1
CASSDRGPGELFF	TGTGCCAGCAGTGACCGGGGTCCCGGGGAGCTGTTTTTT	TRBV6-1	once	NA	TRBJ2-2
CATMSRETQYF	TGTGCCACCATGAGCCGGGAGACCCAGTACTTC	TRBV6-5	NA	NA	TRBJ2-5
CASSLGILAREQFF	TGCGCCAGCAGCTTGGGGATACTAGCCCGTGAGCAGTTCTTC	TRBV5-1	NA	NA	TRBJ2-1
CASSSTSGTYNEQFF	TGTGCCAGCAGCTCGACTAGCGGGACCTACAATGAGCAGTTCTTC	TRBV7-3	NA	TRBD2	TRBJ2-1
CASTRDRATDTQYF	TGTGCCAGCACCAGGGATAGGGCCACAGATACGCAGTATTTT	TRBV28	NA	NA	TRBJ2-3
CASSWGGLGSYNEQFF	TGCGCCAGCAGCTGGGGAGGGTTGGGCTCCTACAATGAGCAGTTCTTC	TRBV5-1	NA	TRBD2	TRBJ2-1
CATSRDLTQPQHF	TGTGCCACCAGCAGAGATCTCACTCAGCCCCAGCATTTT	TRBV15	NA	NA	TRBJ1-5
CSVWTSGHEQFF	TGCAGCGTTTGGACTAGCGGGCATGAGCAGTTCTTC	TRBV29-1	NA	TRBD2	TRBJ2-1
CASRAAGETYEQYF	TGTGCCAGCAGGGCGGCAGGGGAAACCTACGAGCAGTACTTC	TRBV25-1	NA	NA	TRBJ2-7
CASSRGSQSNQPQHF	TGTGCCAGCAGTAGGGGGTCTCAAAGCAATCAGCCCCAGCATTTT	TRBV7-8	once	NA	TRBJ1-5
CSVAGTSGRAGYEQYF	TGCAGCGTCGCCGGGACTAGCGGGAGGGCCGGGTACGAGCAGTACTTC	TRBV29-1	NA	TRBD2	TRBJ2-7
CASENYNEQFF	TGTGCCAGCGAGAACTACAATGAGCAGTTCTTC	TRBV11-2	NA	NA	TRBJ2-1
CASRGGYYGYTF	TGTGCCAGCAGGGGGGGTTATTATGGCTACACCTTC	TRBV12-3/TRBV12-4	once	NA	TRBJ1-2